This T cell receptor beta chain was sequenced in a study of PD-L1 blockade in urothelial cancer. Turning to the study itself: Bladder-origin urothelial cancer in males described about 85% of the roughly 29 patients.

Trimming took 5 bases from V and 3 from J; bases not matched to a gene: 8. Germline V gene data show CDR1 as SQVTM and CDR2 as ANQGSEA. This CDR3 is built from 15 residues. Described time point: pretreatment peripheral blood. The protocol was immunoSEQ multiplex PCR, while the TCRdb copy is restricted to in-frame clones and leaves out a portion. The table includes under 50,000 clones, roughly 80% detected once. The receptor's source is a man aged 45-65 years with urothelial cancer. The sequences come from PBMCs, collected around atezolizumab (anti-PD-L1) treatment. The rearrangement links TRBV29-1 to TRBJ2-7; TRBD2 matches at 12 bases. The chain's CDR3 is CSVTRGLAGFYEQYF. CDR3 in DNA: TGCAGCGTTACTCGAGGACTAGCGGGATTCTACGAGCAGTACTTC.